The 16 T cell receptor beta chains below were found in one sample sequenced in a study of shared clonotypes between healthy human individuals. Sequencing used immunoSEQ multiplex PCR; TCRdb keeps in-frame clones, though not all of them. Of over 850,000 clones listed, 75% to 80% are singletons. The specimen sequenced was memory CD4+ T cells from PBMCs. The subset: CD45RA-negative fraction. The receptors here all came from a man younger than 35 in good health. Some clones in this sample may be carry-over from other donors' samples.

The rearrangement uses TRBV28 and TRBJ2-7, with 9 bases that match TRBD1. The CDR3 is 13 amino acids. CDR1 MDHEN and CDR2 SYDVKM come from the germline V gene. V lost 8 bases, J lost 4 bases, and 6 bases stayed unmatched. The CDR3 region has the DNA TGTGCCAGCCAGACAGGGGGTTCGTACGAGCAGTACTTC. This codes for CASQTGGSYEQYF.

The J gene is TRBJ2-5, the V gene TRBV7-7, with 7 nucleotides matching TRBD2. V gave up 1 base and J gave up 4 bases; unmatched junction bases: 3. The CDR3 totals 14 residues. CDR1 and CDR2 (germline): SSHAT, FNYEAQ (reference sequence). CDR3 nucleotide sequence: TGTGCCAGCAGCTTAGTTCCGGGGGGAGAGACCCAGTACTTC. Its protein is CASSLVPGGETQYF.

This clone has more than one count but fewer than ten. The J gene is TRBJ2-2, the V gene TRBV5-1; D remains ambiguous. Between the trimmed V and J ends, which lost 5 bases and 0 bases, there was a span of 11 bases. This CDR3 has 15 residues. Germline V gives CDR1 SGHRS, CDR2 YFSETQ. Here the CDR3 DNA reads TGCGCCAGCAGACTTGCGCGAACGAACACCGGGGAGCTGTTTTTT. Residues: CASRLARTNTGELFF.

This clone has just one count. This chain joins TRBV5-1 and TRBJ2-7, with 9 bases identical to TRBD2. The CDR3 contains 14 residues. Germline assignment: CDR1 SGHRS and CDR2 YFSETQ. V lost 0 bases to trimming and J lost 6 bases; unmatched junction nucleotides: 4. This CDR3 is CASSLAGTSSEQYF. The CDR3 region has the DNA TGCGCCAGCAGCTTGGCCGGGACTAGCAGCGAGCAGTACTTC. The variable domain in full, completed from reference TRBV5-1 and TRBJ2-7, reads KAGVTQTPRYLIKTRGQQVTLSCSPISGHRSVSWYQQTPGQGLQFLFEYFSETQRNKGNFPGRFSGRQFSNSRSEMNVSTLELGDSALYLCASSLAGTSSEQYFGPGTRLTVT.

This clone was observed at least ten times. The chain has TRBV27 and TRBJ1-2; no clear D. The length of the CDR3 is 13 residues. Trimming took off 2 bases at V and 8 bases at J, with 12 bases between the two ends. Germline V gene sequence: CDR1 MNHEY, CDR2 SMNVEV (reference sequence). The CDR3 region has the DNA TGTGCCAGCAGTTTAAACAGTGGGGTGGGCTACACCTTC. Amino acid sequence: CASSLNSGVGYTF.

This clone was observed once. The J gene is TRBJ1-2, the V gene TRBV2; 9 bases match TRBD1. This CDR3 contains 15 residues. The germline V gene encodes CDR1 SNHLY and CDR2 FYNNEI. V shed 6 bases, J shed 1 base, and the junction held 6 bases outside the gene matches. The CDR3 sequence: CASRPPGQGNYGYTF. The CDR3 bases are TGTGCCAGCAGACCGCCGGGACAGGGTAACTATGGCTACACCTTC.

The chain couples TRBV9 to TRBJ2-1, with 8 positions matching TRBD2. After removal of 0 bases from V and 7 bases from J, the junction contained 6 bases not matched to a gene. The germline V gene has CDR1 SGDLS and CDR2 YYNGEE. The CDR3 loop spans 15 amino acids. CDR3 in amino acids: CASSVALAERNEQFF. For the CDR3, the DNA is TGTGCCAGCAGCGTAGCACTAGCGGAGAGGAATGAGCAGTTCTTC.

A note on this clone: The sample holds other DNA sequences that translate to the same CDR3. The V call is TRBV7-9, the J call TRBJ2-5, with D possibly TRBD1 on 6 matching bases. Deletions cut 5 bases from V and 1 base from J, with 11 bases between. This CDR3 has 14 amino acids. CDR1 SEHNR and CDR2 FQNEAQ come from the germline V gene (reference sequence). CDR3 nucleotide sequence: TGTGCCAGCAGCACCCGGACAGTCCAAGAGACCCAGTACTTC. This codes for CASSTRTVQETQYF.

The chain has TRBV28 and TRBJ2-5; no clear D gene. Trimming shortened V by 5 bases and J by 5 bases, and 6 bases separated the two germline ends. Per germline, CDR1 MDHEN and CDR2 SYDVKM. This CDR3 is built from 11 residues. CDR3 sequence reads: CASSRSETQYF. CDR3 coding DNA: TGTGCCAGCAGTAGGTCGGAGACCCAGTACTTC.

The CDR3 nucleotides read TGTGCCAGCAGCCTAATGACAGGGGTTCCTGGCTACACCTTC. Protein: CASSLMTGVPGYTF. This chain connects TRBV7-2 to TRBJ1-2; 8 nucleotides match TRBD1. V shed 5 bases and J 7 bases; nucleotides not matched to a gene: 9. The V gene's germline CDR1 is SGHTA and CDR2 FQGNSA. The CDR3 loop spans 14 amino acids.

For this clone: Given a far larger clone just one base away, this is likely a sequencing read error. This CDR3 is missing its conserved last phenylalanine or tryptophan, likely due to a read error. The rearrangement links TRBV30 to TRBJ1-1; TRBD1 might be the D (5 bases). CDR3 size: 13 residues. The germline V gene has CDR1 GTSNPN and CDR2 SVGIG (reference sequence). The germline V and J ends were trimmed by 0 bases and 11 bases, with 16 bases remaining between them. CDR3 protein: CAWSVTRTAGAFS. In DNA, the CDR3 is TGTGCCTGGAGTGTCACTCGGACCGCAGGGGCTTTCTCT.

The chain's CDR3 is CASSLGRPPNEKLFF. CDR3 in DNA: TGTGCCAGCAGTTTAGGAAGACCACCGAATGAAAAACTGTTTTTT. This sequence joins TRBV27 and TRBJ1-4; D uncertain. CDR1 MNHEY and CDR2 SMNVEV come from the germline V gene (reference sequence). Deletions cut 2 bases from V and 5 bases from J, with 12 bases between. This CDR3 has 15 residues.

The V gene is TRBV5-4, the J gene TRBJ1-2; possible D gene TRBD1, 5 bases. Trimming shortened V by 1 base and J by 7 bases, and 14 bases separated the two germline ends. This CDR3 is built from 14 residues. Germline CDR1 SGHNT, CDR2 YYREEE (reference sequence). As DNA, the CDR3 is TGTGCCAGCAGCTTGAGTTACAGGAATGGTGGCTACACCTTC. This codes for CASSLSYRNGGYTF.

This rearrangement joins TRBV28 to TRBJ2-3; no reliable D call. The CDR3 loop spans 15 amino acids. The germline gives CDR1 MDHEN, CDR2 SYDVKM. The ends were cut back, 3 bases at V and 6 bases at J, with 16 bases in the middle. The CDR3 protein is CASSFLGTPVDTQYF. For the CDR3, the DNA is TGTGCCAGCAGTTTTTTGGGCACCCCGGTGGATACGCAGTATTTT. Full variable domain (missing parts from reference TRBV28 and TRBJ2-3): DVKVTQSSRYLVKRTGEKVFLECVQDMDHENMFWYRQDPGLGLRLIYFSYDVKMKEKGDIPEGYSVSREKKERFSLILESASTNQTSMYLCASSFLGTPVDTQYFGPGTRLTVL.

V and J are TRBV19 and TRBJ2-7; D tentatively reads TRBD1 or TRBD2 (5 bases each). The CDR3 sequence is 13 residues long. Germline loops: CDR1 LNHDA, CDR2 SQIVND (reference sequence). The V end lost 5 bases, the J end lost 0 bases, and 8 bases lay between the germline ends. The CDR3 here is CASSRGSSYEQYF. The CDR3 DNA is TGTGCCAGTAGTCGGGGCAGCTCCTACGAGCAGTACTTC.

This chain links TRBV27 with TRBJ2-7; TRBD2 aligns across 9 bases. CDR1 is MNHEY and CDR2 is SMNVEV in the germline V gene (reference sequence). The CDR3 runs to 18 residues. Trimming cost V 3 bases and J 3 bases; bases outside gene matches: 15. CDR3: CASSFTGGTGLAIYEQYF. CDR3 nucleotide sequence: TGTGCCAGCAGTTTTACGGGGGGGACGGGACTAGCTATCTACGAGCAGTACTTC.